This entry features one TCR beta chain sequence. The antigen remains undetermined. Here immunoSEQ multiplex PCR was the method, and the copy in TCRdb shows in-frame clones only, minus some. Of 10,000 or so clones listed, roughly three quarters are singletons. The data originate from a study of STAT3 mutations in large granular lymphocyte leukemia. Whole-study findings and limits: At least one immunodominant TCR beta clonotype appeared in every T-cell large granular lymphocyte leukemia patient. In several patients, dominant TCR clone burden exceeded STAT3 mutant burden.

This CDR3 comprises 12 residues. Trimming cost V 8 bases and J 6 bases, with 14 bases left between them. CDR1 is GTSNPN and CDR2 is SVGIG in the germline V gene (reference sequence). This TCR was recovered from a man aged 55 to 70 with T-cell large granular lymphocyte leukemia. Some clones in this sample may be carry-over from other donors' samples. Sequenced material: peripheral blood mononuclear cells. The chain recombines TRBV30 with TRBJ1-3; possible D gene TRBD1, 6 bases. This CDR3 is CAMRPGENTIYF. Here the CDR3 DNA reads TGTGCCATGCGTCCAGGGGAAAACACCATATATTTT.